The 24 T cell receptor beta chains below come from one sample, sequenced in a study of post-analysis software for immune sequencing data. Whole-study results and caveats: TRBV5-6, TRBV5-1 and TRBV20-1 belonged to a set of roughly 5 TRBV segments that were more frequent in patients than controls.

Their recognized antigens are unknown. Every TCR beta cDNA library bore unique molecular identifiers. TCRdb re-analysed the PCR reads in MiXCR, keeping a single row per CDR3 protein. The sample carries 600,000 to 750,000 distinct CDR3 sequences, approximately 59% recorded once. The specimen was blood. Source of these receptors: a girl aged 2 to 9 with multiple sclerosis.

The rearrangement uses TRBV7-2 and TRBJ2-7; D ambiguous. Between the trimmed V and J ends, which lost 3 bases and 1 base, there was a span of 7 bases. From germline, CDR1 is SGHTA and CDR2 FQGNSA. The CDR3 consists of 13 residues. CDR3 nucleotide sequence: TGTGCCAGCAGCTTCACCTCATCCTACGAGCAGTACTTC. Amino acids: CASSFTSSYEQYF. The complete variable domain, with remaining parts taken from reference TRBV7-2 and TRBJ2-7, reads GAGVSQSPSNKVTEKGKDVELRCDPISGHTALYWYRQSLGQGLEFLIYFQGNSAPDKSGLPSDRFSAERTGGSVSTLTIQRTQQEDSAVYLCASSFTSSYEQYFGPGTRLTVT.

J is TRBJ1-4 and V is TRBV12-3 or TRBV12-4; D uncertain. CDR3 size: 15 residues. The V gene lost 2 bases and the J gene lost 0 bases, with 7 bases spanning the gap. Written as DNA, the CDR3 is TGTGCCAGCAGTTTATCGAGATCAACTAATGAAAAACTGTTTTTT. Encoded protein: CASSLSRSTNEKLFF.

The rearrangement links TRBV7-2 to TRBJ2-5; 11 bases are shared with TRBD2. The V gene's germline CDR1 is SGHTA and CDR2 FQGNSA. V lost 1 base, J lost 7 bases, and 8 bases stayed unmatched. The CDR3 sequence is 16 residues long. For the CDR3, the DNA is TGTGCCAGCAGCTTAGGCGCGATTACTAGCGGGGGGACCCAGTACTTC. Translating gives CASSLGAITSGGTQYF.

The chain couples TRBV20-1 to TRBJ1-5; 7 positions match TRBD1. Trimming took 6 bases from V and 5 from J; bases not matched to a gene: 4. The CDR3 has 12 amino acids. Looked up from germline, CDR1 is DFQATT and CDR2 is SNEGSKA (reference sequence). CDR3 DNA sequence: TGCAGTGCGAGGGGGCACGATCAGCCCCAGCATTTT. The encoded protein is CSARGHDQPQHF.

J is TRBJ1-2 and V is TRBV2; no reliable D call. Germline V CDR1 and CDR2: SNHLY, FYNNEI. The CDR3 consists of 12 residues. V lost 9 bases to trimming and J lost 4 bases, with 12 bases between them. The CDR3 DNA follows: TGTGCCAGTATTGCGGATGGCTATGGCTACACCTTC. This translates into CASIADGYGYTF.

The chain couples TRBV7-9 to TRBJ1-1, with D perhaps TRBD1 (5 bases). There are 14 residues in the CDR3. V shed 0 bases and J shed 7 bases, with 12 bases lying between them. CDR1 is SEHNR and CDR2 is FQNEAQ in the germline V gene (reference sequence). CDR3 DNA sequence: TGTGCCAGCAGCTTAGCATCGGGAGGGGTTGAAGCTTTCTTT. It is translated as CASSLASGGVEAFF.

The chain has TRBV6-2 or TRBV6-3 and TRBJ2-6; 9 bases match TRBD1. Trimming cost V 5 bases and J 2 bases; bases outside gene matches: 7. The CDR3 extends over 17 amino acids. CDR1 is MNHEY, CDR2 SVGEGT, per germline. CDR3 amino acids: CASSAIQGAPGANVLTF. The CDR3, as DNA: TGTGCCAGCAGTGCCATACAGGGGGCGCCTGGGGCCAACGTCCTGACTTTC.

In the case of this clonotype: An end of the junction differs from the germline gene, which may be a read error. This rearrangement joins TRBV12-3 or TRBV12-4 to TRBJ1-2; a possible D gene is TRBD1 (5 bases). The CDR3 is 12 residues long. In nucleotides, the CDR3 is TGTGCCGGCAGCGGAGGGGACTATGGCTACACCTTC. Translating it yields CAGSGGDYGYTF.

The J gene is TRBJ2-1, the V gene TRBV24-1, with D maybe TRBD2 (6 bases). The CDR3 extends over 14 amino acids. Germline V gene lookup returns CDR1 KGHDR and CDR2 SFDVKD. Between the trimmed V and J ends, which lost 3 bases and 3 bases, there was a span of 8 bases. The CDR3 nucleotides are TGTGCCACCAGTGATGGGGGGAACTACAATGAGCAGTTCTTC. It specifies CATSDGGNYNEQFF.

The chain joins TRBV24-1 to TRBJ2-1; D unresolved. The CDR3 is 12 residues long. Germline V gene data show CDR1 as KGHDR and CDR2 as SFDVKD. The V end lost 7 bases, the J end lost 13 bases, and 16 bases lay between the germline ends. The CDR3 protein is CATSLSSGPQFF. The CDR3 coding sequence is TGTGCCACCAGCCTTTCCTCCGGACCCCAGTTCTTC.

This clonotype was picked up a small number of times. V usage is TRBV6-2 or TRBV6-3 and J usage is TRBJ2-5; 8 nucleotides agree with TRBD2. Germline CDR1 reads MNHEY; CDR2 reads SVGEGT. The CDR3 sequence is 13 residues long. The V and J ends lost 6 bases and 6 bases, in that order; junction bases with no gene match: 6. The DNA for the CDR3 is TGTGCCAGCAGACTACTAGCGGTCAAGACCCAGTACTTC. Its protein is CASRLLAVKTQYF.

This chain links TRBV6-5 with TRBJ1-2; no definite D call. Germline CDR1 reads MNHEY; CDR2 reads SVGAGI. The CDR3 loop spans 14 amino acids. The V end was cut by 2 bases, the J end by 7 bases, with 14 bases between. CDR3 sequence reads: CASSYAESSPGYTF. CDR3 sequence (DNA): TGTGCCAGCAGTTACGCCGAGTCCTCACCTGGCTACACCTTC.

The chain combines TRBV7-2 with TRBJ2-1, with no clear D. This CDR3 comprises 13 residues. Trimming removed 4 bases from V and 5 bases from J, with 9 bases in between. Germline assignment: CDR1 SGHTA and CDR2 FQGNSA. The CDR3 region has the DNA TGTGCCAGCAGCTCATACTGGGACAATGAGCAGTTCTTC. Protein product: CASSSYWDNEQFF.

V gene TRBV6-1 combines with J gene TRBJ2-1; 9 positions match TRBD2. Germline V gene sequence: CDR1 MNHNS, CDR2 SASEGT. Losses at the gene ends were 2 bases for V and 0 bases for J; bases not matched to a gene: 5. The CDR3 runs 17 residues. The CDR3 DNA sequence: TGTGCCAGCAGTGAATCCCTAGCGGGAAGCTCCTACAATGAGCAGTTCTTC. Protein sequence: CASSESLAGSSYNEQFF.

The chain combines TRBV20-1 with TRBJ2-5; D is perhaps TRBD1 (5 bases). Germline V gives CDR1 DFQATT, CDR2 SNEGSKA (reference sequence). The V end lost 2 bases, the J end lost 2 bases, and 12 bases lay between the germline ends. CDR3 size: 14 residues. CDR3 protein: CSARTPQAQETQYF. CDR3 coding DNA: TGCAGTGCTAGAACCCCACAGGCGCAAGAGACCCAGTACTTC.

This chain links TRBV6-5 with TRBJ1-5; no clear D. The CDR3 sequence is 13 residues long. V was trimmed by 6 bases and J by 1 base, leaving 7 bases between them. From germline, CDR1 is MNHEY and CDR2 SVGAGI. CDR3 amino acids: CASRAGSNQPQHF. In nucleotides, the CDR3 is TGTGCCAGCAGGGCGGGAAGCAATCAGCCCCAGCATTTT.

The gene calls are TRBV6-6 and TRBJ1-4; D perhaps matches TRBD1 (6 bases). Trimming took 1 base from V and 8 from J, leaving 14 bases between them. The CDR3 length is 15 residues. Germline-derived CDR1 and CDR2 are MNHNY and SVGAGI (reference sequence). This CDR3 is CASSYLAGEGEKLFF. CDR3 sequence (DNA): TGTGCCAGCAGTTACTTAGCAGGGGAGGGCGAAAAACTGTTTTTT.

The chain uses TRBV29-1 and TRBJ2-3; 8 positions match TRBD1. Germline V gene data show CDR1 as SQVTM and CDR2 as ANQGSEA. The CDR3 is made up of 15 amino acids. V lost 4 bases, J lost 2 bases, and 8 bases stayed unmatched. The CDR3 sequence: CSVAPTGQDTDTQYF. In DNA, the CDR3 is TGCAGCGTTGCCCCAACGGGACAGGACACAGATACGCAGTATTTT.

V and J are TRBV29-1 and TRBJ2-4; no clear D. V lost 8 bases to trimming and J lost 0 bases, with 14 bases between them. This CDR3 has 14 residues. CDR1 and CDR2 from the germline V gene are SQVTM and ANQGSEA. The CDR3 sequence is CSPNSRGAKNIQYF. As DNA, the CDR3 is TGCAGCCCTAATTCCCGAGGAGCCAAAAACATTCAGTACTTC.

This clonotype was observed a few times. The V gene is TRBV5-4, the J gene TRBJ2-5; D call uncertain. This CDR3 contains 14 residues. Trimming stripped 7 bases from V and 2 bases from J, with 15 bases between. The germline V gene has CDR1 SGHNT and CDR2 YYREEE (reference sequence). The CDR3 region has the DNA TGTGCCAGCGCTCAGACGGGTACTCAAGAGACCCAGTACTTC. As protein: CASAQTGTQETQYF.

This chain uses TRBV6-2 or TRBV6-3 with TRBJ1-2; 7 bases agree with TRBD1. Trimming cost V 6 bases and J 4 bases; bases outside gene matches: 8. The germline V gene encodes CDR1 MNHEY and CDR2 SVGEGT. The CDR3 sequence is 14 residues long. In DNA, the CDR3 is TGTGCCAGCAGCTACAGGGGTGAAGGCTATGGCTACACCTTC. Translated: CASSYRGEGYGYTF.

This clonotype was detected a few times. The chain joins TRBV10-3 to TRBJ1-4, with D uncertain. In germline, CDR1 is ENHRY, CDR2 SYGVKD. This CDR3 is 13 amino acids long. Trimming shortened V by 3 bases and J by 4 bases, and 6 bases separated the two germline ends. CDR3 coding DNA: TGTGCCATCAGTGACAGCTTTAATGAAAAACTGTTTTTT. Its protein is CAISDSFNEKLFF.

In its sample, this clonotype was seen once. This chain uses TRBV15 with TRBJ2-3; D remains unclear. Looked up from germline, CDR1 is LNHNV and CDR2 is YYDKDF (reference sequence). Between the trimmed V and J ends, which lost 0 bases and 4 bases, there was a span of 5 bases. The CDR3 sequence is 13 residues long. The CDR3 is CATSRDKADTQYF. The CDR3 coding sequence is TGTGCCACCAGCAGAGATAAGGCAGATACGCAGTATTTT.

In DNA form, the CDR3 reads TGCAGTGCTAGCCACCCAGCCAAGGTGAACACTGAAGCTTTCTTT. Protein sequence: CSASHPAKVNTEAFF. J is TRBJ1-1 and V is TRBV20-1; D unresolved. This CDR3 has 15 amino acids. The V gene's germline CDR1 is DFQATT and CDR2 SNEGSKA (reference sequence). V was pared by 3 bases and J by 0 bases, with 14 bases between.